These 21 T cell receptor beta chains share one sample of origin, sequenced in a study of cytomegalovirus exposure and HLA in healthy donors. The PCR was carried out with 60 Vbeta primers and 13 Jbeta primers. Produced via immunoSEQ multiplex PCR; TCRdb's table is partial and in-frame only. Of about 100,000 clones listed, 77% were seen once; the top ten hold around 6.6%. Material for sequencing was PBMCs. These receptors originate from a man in his fifties or sixties in good health and CMV-seropositive.

This chain connects TRBV7-9 to TRBJ1-1; TRBD1 matches at 10 bases. Per germline, CDR1 SEHNR and CDR2 FQNEAQ (reference sequence). Trimming removed 2 bases from V and 4 bases from J; junction bases left unmatched: 1. This CDR3 has 14 amino acids. CDR3 DNA: TGTGCCAGCAGCTTATGGACAGGGGGCACTGAAGCTTTCTTT. Translated, it gives CASSLWTGGTEAFF.

The gene calls are TRBV28 and TRBJ1-5; 10 bases map to TRBD1. Trimming cost V 5 bases and J 3 bases; bases outside gene matches: 7. The germline V gene encodes CDR1 MDHEN and CDR2 SYDVKM. The CDR3 totals 16 residues. The CDR3 DNA sequence: TGTGCCAGCAGTCCGAGGACAGGGGGTGACAATCAGCCCCAGCATTTT. Translating gives CASSPRTGGDNQPQHF.

The V and J genes are TRBV7-9 and TRBJ1-3; 7 bases align to TRBD1. Per the germline V gene, CDR1 is SEHNR and CDR2 is FQNEAQ (reference sequence). Trimming removed 5 bases from V and 2 bases from J; junction bases left unmatched: 3. This CDR3 region has 14 residues. The CDR3, as DNA: TGTGCCAGCAGCATCACAGGGGCTGGAAACACCATATATTTT. As protein: CASSITGAGNTIYF.

This clone was recorded only once. This sequence joins TRBV9 and TRBJ2-2; D gene uncertain. Per germline, CDR1 SGDLS and CDR2 YYNGEE. Trimming cost V 0 bases and J 4 bases, with 7 bases left between them. The CDR3 covers 14 residues. The CDR3 loop reads CASSVVFGTGELFF. Here the CDR3 DNA reads TGTGCCAGCAGCGTAGTATTCGGCACCGGGGAGCTGTTTTTT.

The chain employs TRBV6-1 and TRBJ1-1; TRBD1 aligns across 7 bases. The CDR3 contains 13 residues. V was pared by 3 bases and J by 11 bases, with 9 bases of the junction left unmatched. Germline assignment: CDR1 MNHNS and CDR2 SASEGT. The CDR3 DNA sequence: TGTGCCAGCAGTGAGACGACAGGGAGCGGGGCTTTCTTT. Translated, it gives CASSETTGSGAFF.

This rearrangement joins TRBV4-1 to TRBJ1-4, with TRBD1 identical over 7 bases. The germline CDR1 and CDR2 sequences are MGHRA and YSYEKL. Germline trimming cut 4 bases from V and 6 bases from J; bases unmatched to any gene: 8. CDR3 length equals 15 residues. This CDR3 reads CASSRQGQIDEKLFF. The CDR3 nucleotides are TGCGCCAGCAGCCGCCAGGGACAGATAGATGAAAAACTGTTTTTT.

V usage is TRBV5-1 and J usage is TRBJ1-1, with unresolved D. The CDR3 totals 13 residues. Germline V gene data show CDR1 as SGHRS and CDR2 as YFSETQ. With 2 bases removed from V and 0 bases from J, the gap between germline ends came to 5 bases. The CDR3 sequence is CASSFYMNTEAFF. As DNA, the CDR3 is TGCGCCAGCAGCTTTTATATGAACACTGAAGCTTTCTTT.

The CDR3 loop is CASSLVGGTSMLDEQFF. As DNA, the CDR3 is TGTGCCAGCAGTCTAGTCGGGGGGACTAGTATGCTGGATGAGCAGTTCTTC. This chain connects TRBV7-2 to TRBJ2-1, with 8 positions matching TRBD2. Trimming took 6 bases from V and 8 from J; bases not matched to a gene: 18. CDR3 length: 17 residues. CDR1 and CDR2 from the germline V gene are SGHTA and FQGNSA.

The V and J genes are TRBV5-1 and TRBJ1-1; D ambiguous. The CDR3 sequence is 13 residues long. V was clipped by 5 bases and J by 0 bases, with 8 bases between them. Germline V gives CDR1 SGHRS, CDR2 YFSETQ. The chain's CDR3 is CASRVYMNTEAFF. The CDR3 DNA sequence: TGCGCCAGCAGGGTTTACATGAACACTGAAGCTTTCTTT.

The rearrangement links TRBV2 to TRBJ2-1; 10 positions agree with TRBD1. This CDR3 spans 15 amino acids. Germline CDR1 reads SNHLY; CDR2 reads FYNNEI. The trim removed 4 bases at V and 1 base at J, leaving 1 base unmatched. This CDR3 reads CASSVGQGSYNEQFF. Here the CDR3 DNA reads TGTGCCAGCAGTGTGGGACAGGGGTCCTACAATGAGCAGTTCTTC.

The chain couples TRBV13 to TRBJ2-7, with 7 bases that match TRBD2. Germline V gives CDR1 PRHDT, CDR2 FYEKMQ (reference sequence). The CDR3 consists of 12 residues. With 4 bases clipped from V and 9 bases from J, the junction kept 6 bases outside the gene matches. This CDR3 reads CASSSPLAAQYF. The CDR3 nucleotides are TGTGCCAGCAGCTCGCCTCTAGCGGCGCAGTACTTC. Drawing the rest from reference TRBV13 and TRBJ2-7, the complete variable domain is AAGVIQSPRHLIKEKRETATLKCYPIPRHDTVYWYQQGPGQDPQFLISFYEKMQSDKGSIPDRFSAQQFSDYHSELNMSSLELGDSALYFCASSSPLAAQYFGPGTRLTVT.

CDR3 in DNA: TGCGCCAGCAGACGGGGGGTGACGACCGGGGAGCTGTTTTTT. It codes for CASRRGVTTGELFF. The rearrangement joins TRBV4-1 to TRBJ2-2; the match to TRBD2 covers 7 bases. The CDR3 runs 14 residues. V gave up 6 bases and J gave up 5 bases; unmatched junction bases: 6. CDR1 is MGHRA, CDR2 YSYEKL, per germline.

The J gene is TRBJ2-7, the V gene TRBV27; D unresolved. CDR1 is MNHEY, CDR2 SMNVEV, per germline (reference sequence). Deletions cut 3 bases from V and 1 base from J, with 7 bases between. The CDR3 spans 13 residues. CDR3 amino acids: CASSFRGSYEQYF. CDR3 bases: TGTGCCAGCAGTTTCCGCGGTTCCTACGAGCAGTACTTC.

This chain uses TRBV30 with TRBJ1-1; possible D gene TRBD1, 5 bases. V was clipped by 6 bases and J by 11 bases, with 16 bases between them. Germline V gene data show CDR1 as GTSNPN and CDR2 as SVGIG (reference sequence). This CDR3 has 11 amino acids. The CDR3 sequence: CACGVGREAFF. The CDR3 DNA follows: TGTGCCTGCGGAGTGGGACGGGAGGCTTTCTTT. The whole variable domain, filled in from reference TRBV30 and TRBJ1-1, reads SQTIHQWPATLVQPVGSPLSLECTVEGTSNPNLYWYRQAAGRGLQLLFYSVGIGQISSEVPQNLSASRPQDRQFILSSKKLLLSDSGFYLCACGVGREAFFGQGTRLTVV.

The rearrangement uses TRBV7-9 and TRBJ2-3; TRBD2 agrees at 7 bases. CDR3 size: 16 residues. Trimming at V came to 5 bases and at J to 1 base, leaving 9 bases not matched to a gene. Looked up from germline, CDR1 is SEHNR and CDR2 is FQNEAQ (reference sequence). The CDR3 is CASSPDRGVGTDTQYF. CDR3 DNA sequence: TGTGCCAGCAGCCCCGACCGGGGGGTTGGCACAGATACGCAGTATTTT.

The chain employs TRBV6-1 and TRBJ2-3, with D perhaps TRBD2 (6 bases). The germline V gene has CDR1 MNHNS and CDR2 SASEGT. V lost 5 bases and J 0 bases, leaving 9 bases between the germline ends. The CDR3 is made up of 14 amino acids. The CDR3 reads CASSRLDSTDTQYF. CDR3 DNA: TGTGCCAGCAGTCGACTAGACAGCACAGATACGCAGTATTTT.

CDR3 DNA sequence: TGTGCCTGGAGCCCGGGACAGACGGCTAATCAGCCCCAGCATTTT. This encodes CAWSPGQTANQPQHF. J is TRBJ1-5 and V is TRBV30, with 7 bases that match TRBD1. The CDR3 consists of 15 residues. Trimming at V came to 3 bases and at J to 4 bases, leaving 9 bases not matched to a gene. The germline V gene encodes CDR1 GTSNPN and CDR2 SVGIG (reference sequence).

The CDR3 reads CASSQDRGTGGVQPQHF. The CDR3 DNA follows: TGTGCCAGCAGCCAAGATCGAGGGACAGGGGGCGTACAGCCCCAGCATTTT. This chain links TRBV4-2 with TRBJ1-5, with TRBD1 matching 12 bases. CDR1 and CDR2 (germline): LGHNA, YNFKEQ. V was pared by 0 bases and J by 7 bases, with 7 bases of the junction left unmatched. This CDR3 has 17 residues.

The CDR3 spells CASSYDRAVLNEQYF. In nucleotides, the CDR3 is TGTGCCAGCAGTTACGACAGGGCGGTACTCAACGAGCAGTACTTC. The genes are TRBV6-5 and TRBJ2-7; 7 nucleotides align to TRBD1. Trimming took 2 bases from V and 5 from J; bases not matched to a gene: 9. This CDR3 is 15 amino acids long. The germline V gene has CDR1 MNHEY and CDR2 SVGAGI.

The chain carries TRBV6-1 and TRBJ2-2; D possibly corresponds to TRBD2 (5 bases). The CDR3 is 15 residues long. Between the trimmed V and J ends, which lost 5 bases and 5 bases, there was a span of 15 bases. Germline CDR1 MNHNS, CDR2 SASEGT. CDR3 sequence reads: CASSPGRSGTGELFF. The CDR3 coding sequence is TGTGCCAGCAGTCCCGGACGATCGGGGACCGGGGAGCTGTTTTTT.

This sequence joins TRBV7-9 and TRBJ1-2; 10 bases are a match to TRBD1. V shed 1 base, J shed 0 bases, and the junction held 2 bases outside the gene matches. The germline V gene encodes CDR1 SEHNR and CDR2 FQNEAQ (reference sequence). This CDR3 contains 16 residues. The CDR3 nucleotides read TGTGCCAGCAGCTTAGGGACAGGGGGTTCTAACTATGGCTACACCTTC. Its translation: CASSLGTGGSNYGYTF.